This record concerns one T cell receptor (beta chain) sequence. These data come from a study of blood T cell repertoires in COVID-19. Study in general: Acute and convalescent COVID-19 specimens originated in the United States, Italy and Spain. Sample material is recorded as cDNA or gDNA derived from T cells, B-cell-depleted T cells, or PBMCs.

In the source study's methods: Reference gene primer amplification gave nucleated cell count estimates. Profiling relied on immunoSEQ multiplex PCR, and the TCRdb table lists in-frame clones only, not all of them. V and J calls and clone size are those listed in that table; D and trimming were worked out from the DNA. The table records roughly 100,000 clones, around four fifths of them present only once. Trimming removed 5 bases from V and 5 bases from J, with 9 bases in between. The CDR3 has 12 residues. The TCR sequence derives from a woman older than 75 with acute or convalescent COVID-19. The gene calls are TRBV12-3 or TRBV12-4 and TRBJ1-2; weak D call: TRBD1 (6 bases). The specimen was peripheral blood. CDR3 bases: TGTGCCAGCAGTCTCCAGGGGTATGGCTACACCTTC. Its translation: CASSLQGYGYTF.